The 8 T cell receptor beta chains reported below all come from one sample, sequenced in a study of PD-L1 blockade in urothelial cancer. Documented time point: peripheral blood 6 weeks after treatment start. Profiling relied on immunoSEQ multiplex PCR, and the TCRdb table lists in-frame clones only, not all of them. The sample carries about 23,000 clones, approximately 89% recorded once. The material sequenced was PBMCs, taken around atezolizumab (anti-PD-L1) treatment. These receptors came from a woman aged 55 to 70 with urothelial cancer.

The chain has TRBV7-9 and TRBJ1-1; no clear D gene. The CDR3 covers 9 residues. From germline, CDR1 is SEHNR and CDR2 FQNEAQ (reference sequence). V was clipped by 8 bases and J by 11 bases, with 9 bases between them. CDR3 loop: CASGSGAFF. The CDR3 DNA reads TGTGCCAGCGGCTCGGGGGCTTTCTTT.

The gene calls are TRBV10-1 and TRBJ2-7; D remains unclear. Between the trimmed V and J ends, which lost 0 bases and 3 bases, there was a span of 6 bases. Looked up from germline, CDR1 is WNHNN and CDR2 is SYGVQD (reference sequence). This CDR3 contains 13 residues. The CDR3 region has the DNA TGCGCCAGCAGTGAGTCGGCAGGCTACGAGCAGTACTTC. The encoded protein is CASSESAGYEQYF.

The V gene is TRBV4-2, the J gene TRBJ1-2; D is possibly TRBD1 (6 bases). Germline lookup yields CDR1 LGHNA and CDR2 YNFKEQ. Trimming cost V 7 bases and J 6 bases, with 15 bases left between them. This CDR3 is built from 13 residues. DNA for the CDR3: TGTGCCAGCACGCCTGGGGGCGGCCATGGCTACACCTTC. It encodes CASTPGGGHGYTF.

The chain is built from TRBV4-3 and TRBJ2-4, with 7 positions matching TRBD1. The CDR3 loop spans 16 amino acids. Germline trimming cut 4 bases from V and 0 bases from J; bases unmatched to any gene: 6. The germline V gene encodes CDR1 LGHNA and CDR2 YSLEER. The chain's CDR3 is CASSPDRSLAKNIQYF. In nucleotides, the CDR3 is TGCGCCAGCAGCCCGGACAGGAGTCTAGCCAAAAACATTCAGTACTTC.

The V call is TRBV6-5, the J call TRBJ2-5; 8 bases map to TRBD1. Germline CDR1 reads MNHEY; CDR2 reads SVGAGI. J lost 4 bases, V lost 6 bases, and 10 bases had no gene match. This CDR3 comprises 15 residues. The CDR3: CASSRQGRASETQYF. CDR3 nucleotide sequence: TGTGCCAGCAGCAGACAGGGGCGCGCATCAGAGACCCAGTACTTC.

The chain couples TRBV6-6 to TRBJ2-5; TRBD1 aligns across 7 bases. Germline values: CDR1 MNHNY, CDR2 SVGAGI (reference sequence). There are 14 residues in the CDR3. J gave up 7 bases and V 0 bases, and 5 bases lay outside the gene matches. The DNA of the CDR3 is TGTGCCAGCAGTTACTCGCGACAGGGAGTGACCCAGTACTTC. Translating it yields CASSYSRQGVTQYF.

V is TRBV19 and J is TRBJ2-6, with D perhaps matching TRBD2 (5 bases). CDR1 and CDR2 (germline): LNHDA, SQIVND (reference sequence). This CDR3 spans 15 amino acids. The V end lost 11 bases, the J end lost 0 bases, and 14 bases lay between the germline ends. This CDR3 is CASNEGFSGANVLTF. CDR3 nucleotides: TGTGCCTCCAACGAGGGTTTCTCTGGGGCCAACGTCCTGACTTTC.

The V and J genes are TRBV9 and TRBJ1-1; D is unresolved. CDR3 size: 13 residues. V lost 3 bases and J 1 base, leaving 7 bases between the germline ends. CDR1 is SGDLS, CDR2 YYNGEE, per germline. The CDR3 protein is CASSGWPNTEAFF. For the CDR3, the DNA is TGTGCCAGCAGCGGGTGGCCGAACACTGAAGCTTTCTTT.